This T cell receptor (beta chain) was captured by sequencing in a study of cytomegalovirus exposure and HLA in healthy donors. The donors were part of the validation cohort of some 120 subjects. That cohort was separate from the first cohort, which comprised under 700 subjects. This CDR3 is 15 amino acids long. Looked up from germline, CDR1 is SGHKS and CDR2 is YYEKEE (reference sequence). Trimming took 4 bases from V and 0 from J, leaving 14 bases between them. Of note for this clone: Its specificity is unknown.

Produced via immunoSEQ multiplex PCR; TCRdb's table is partial and in-frame only. This repertoire shows approximately 150,000 clones, about 87% found once; its top ten account for 4.5% to 5.5%. General study findings and limits: Within the approximately 110 validation repertoires, first-cohort TCR clusters tended to co-occur, according to a later analysis. Three CMV-associated chains were confirmed in vitro to be specific for CMV antigens.

The chain employs TRBV5-5 and TRBJ2-7, with D possibly being TRBD1 (6 bases). This sequence was found in a man between 18 and 29 years old in good health and CMV-seropositive. The sample taken for sequencing was PBMCs. In nucleotides, the CDR3 is TGTGCCAGCAGCCCGGACAGAAGAACCTCCTACGAGCAGTACTTC. This codes for CASSPDRRTSYEQYF. Filled out from reference TRBV5-5 and TRBJ2-7, the complete variable domain reads DAGVTQSPTHLIKTRGQQVTLRCSPISGHKSVSWYQQVLGQGPQFIFQYYEKEERGRGNFPDRFSARQFPNYSSELNVNALLLGDSALYLCASSPDRRTSYEQYFGPGTRLTVT.